The T cell receptor (beta chain) described here comes from a study of T cell responses to AZD1222 COVID-19 vaccine. Findings and limits, study-wide: Targets within unmutated variant regions were reportedly found for nearly half of spike-specific TCRs. Spike-specific TCR breadth and depth were elevated following two AZD1222 doses. There were vaccine-associated CD4 TCRs across spike, dominant at 160-218 and 743-854.

CDR1 is LNHDA and CDR2 is SQIVND in the germline V gene (reference sequence). V lost 5 bases and J 1 base, leaving 11 bases between the germline ends. The CDR3 contains 14 residues. For this clone: Its specificity is not known.

This table comes from immunoSEQ multiplex PCR, and its TCRdb copy is limited to in-frame clones, with some not included. Of 95,000 to 150,000 clones listed, 75% to 90% are singletons. The receptor was derived from an adult in good health. The chain combines TRBV19 with TRBJ2-5, with D perhaps matching TRBD1 (6 bases). The sample consisted of peripheral blood, taken on day 0 of AZD1222 vaccination. CDR3 protein: CASSAGTRQETQYF. The CDR3 DNA reads TGTGCCAGTAGTGCCGGGACACGCCAAGAGACCCAGTACTTC. Looking up the rest from reference TRBV19 and TRBJ2-5 gives the full variable domain: DGGITQSPKYLFRKEGQNVTLSCEQNLNHDAMYWYRQDPGQGLRLIYYSQIVNDFQKGDIAEGYSVSREKKESFPLTVTSAQKNPTAFYLCASSAGTRQETQYFGPGTRLLVL.